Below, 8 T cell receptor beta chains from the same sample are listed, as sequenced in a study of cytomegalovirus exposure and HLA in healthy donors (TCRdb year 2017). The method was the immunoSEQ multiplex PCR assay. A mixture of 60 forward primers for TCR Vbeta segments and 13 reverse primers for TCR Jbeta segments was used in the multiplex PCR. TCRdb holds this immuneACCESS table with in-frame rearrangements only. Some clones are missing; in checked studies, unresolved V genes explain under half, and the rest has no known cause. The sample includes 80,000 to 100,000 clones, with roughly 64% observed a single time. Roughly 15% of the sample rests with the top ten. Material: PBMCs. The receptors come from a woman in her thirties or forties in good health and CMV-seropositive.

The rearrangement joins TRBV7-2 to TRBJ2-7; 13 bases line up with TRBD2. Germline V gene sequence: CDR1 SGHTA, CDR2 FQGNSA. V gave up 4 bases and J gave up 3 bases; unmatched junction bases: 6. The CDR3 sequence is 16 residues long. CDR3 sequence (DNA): TGTGCCAGCAGCTCGAGGACTAGCGGGAGCCTCTACGAGCAGTACTTC. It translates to CASSSRTSGSLYEQYF.

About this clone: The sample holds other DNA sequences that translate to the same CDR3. The chain's CDR3 is CASRDRDYGYTF. The CDR3 DNA follows: TGTGCCAGCAGAGACAGGGACTATGGCTACACCTTC. V usage is TRBV2 and J usage is TRBJ1-2, with TRBD1 matching over 7 bases. V lost 6 bases, J lost 3 bases, and 1 base stayed unmatched. This CDR3 contains 12 residues. Germline V gene data show CDR1 as SNHLY and CDR2 as FYNNEI.

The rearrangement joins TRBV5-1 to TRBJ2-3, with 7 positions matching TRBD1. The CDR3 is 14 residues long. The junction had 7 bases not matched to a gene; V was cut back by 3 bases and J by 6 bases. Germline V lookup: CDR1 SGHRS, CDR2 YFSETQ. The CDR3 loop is CASSSGTASDTQYF. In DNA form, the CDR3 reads TGCGCCAGCAGCTCCGGGACAGCAAGCGATACGCAGTATTTT.

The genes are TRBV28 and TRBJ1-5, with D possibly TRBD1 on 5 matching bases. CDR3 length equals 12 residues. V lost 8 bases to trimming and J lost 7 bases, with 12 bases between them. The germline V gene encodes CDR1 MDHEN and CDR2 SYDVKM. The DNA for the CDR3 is TGTGCCAGCTCATCGGGACTCCAGCCCCAGCATTTT. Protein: CASSSGLQPQHF.

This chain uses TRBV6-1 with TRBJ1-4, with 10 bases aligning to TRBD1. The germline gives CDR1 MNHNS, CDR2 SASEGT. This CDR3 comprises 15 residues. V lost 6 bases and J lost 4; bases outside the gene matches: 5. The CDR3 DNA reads TGTGCCAGCAGCGACAGGGGGCTTGATAATGAAAAACTGTTTTTT. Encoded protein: CASSDRGLDNEKLFF.

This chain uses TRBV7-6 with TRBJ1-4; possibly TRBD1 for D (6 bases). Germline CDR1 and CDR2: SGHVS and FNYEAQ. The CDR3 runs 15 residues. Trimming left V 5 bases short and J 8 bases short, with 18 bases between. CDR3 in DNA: TGTGCCAGCAGCAAGGACGCAGGGGAACGCGAAAAACTGTTTTTT. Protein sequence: CASSKDAGEREKLFF. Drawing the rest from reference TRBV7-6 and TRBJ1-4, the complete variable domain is GAGVSQSPRYKVTKRGQDVALRCDPISGHVSLYWYRQALGQGPEFLTYFNYEAQQDKSGLPNDRFSAERPEGSISTLTIQRTEQRDSAMYRCASSKDAGEREKLFFGSGTQLSVL.

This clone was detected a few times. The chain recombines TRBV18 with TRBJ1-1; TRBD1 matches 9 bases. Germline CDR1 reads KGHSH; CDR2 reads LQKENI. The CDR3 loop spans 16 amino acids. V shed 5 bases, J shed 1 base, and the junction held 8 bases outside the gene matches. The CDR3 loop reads CASSAGTGRENTEAFF. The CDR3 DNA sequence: TGTGCCAGCTCAGCCGGGACAGGGAGGGAGAACACTGAAGCTTTCTTT.

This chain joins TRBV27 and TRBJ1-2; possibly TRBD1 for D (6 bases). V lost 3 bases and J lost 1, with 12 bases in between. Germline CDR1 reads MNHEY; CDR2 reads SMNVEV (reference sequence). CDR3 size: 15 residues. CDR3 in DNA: TGTGCCAGCAGTTTTTCGGCCAGGGGTAACTATGGCTACACCTTC. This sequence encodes CASSFSARGNYGYTF.